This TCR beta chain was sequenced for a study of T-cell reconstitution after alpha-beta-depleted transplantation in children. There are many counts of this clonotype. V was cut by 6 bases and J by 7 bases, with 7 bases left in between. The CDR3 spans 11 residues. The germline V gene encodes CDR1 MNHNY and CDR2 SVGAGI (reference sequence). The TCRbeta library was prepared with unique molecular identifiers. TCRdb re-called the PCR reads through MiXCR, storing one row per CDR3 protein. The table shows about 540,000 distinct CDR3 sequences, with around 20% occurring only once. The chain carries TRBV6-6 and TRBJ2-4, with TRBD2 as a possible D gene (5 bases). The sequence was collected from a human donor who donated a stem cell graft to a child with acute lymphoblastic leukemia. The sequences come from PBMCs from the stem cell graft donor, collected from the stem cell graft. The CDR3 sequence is CASSPSNIQYF. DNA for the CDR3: TGTGCCAGCAGCCCTAGCAACATTCAGTACTTC.